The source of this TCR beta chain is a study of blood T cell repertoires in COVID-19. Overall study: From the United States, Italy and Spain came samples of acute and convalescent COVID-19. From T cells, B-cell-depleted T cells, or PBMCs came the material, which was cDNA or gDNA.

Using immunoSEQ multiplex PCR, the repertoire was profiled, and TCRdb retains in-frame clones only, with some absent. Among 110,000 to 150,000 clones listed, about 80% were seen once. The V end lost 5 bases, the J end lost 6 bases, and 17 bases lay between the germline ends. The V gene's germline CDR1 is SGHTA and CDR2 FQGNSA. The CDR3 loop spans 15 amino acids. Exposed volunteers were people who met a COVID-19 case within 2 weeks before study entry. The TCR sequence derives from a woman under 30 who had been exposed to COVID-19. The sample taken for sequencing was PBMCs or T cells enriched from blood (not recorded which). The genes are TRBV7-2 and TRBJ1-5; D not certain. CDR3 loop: CASSLQLIRGQPQHF. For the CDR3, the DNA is TGTGCCAGCAGCCTACAGCTGATCCGGGGTCAGCCCCAGCATTTT. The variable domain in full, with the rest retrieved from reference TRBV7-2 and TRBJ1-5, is GAGVSQSPSNKVTEKGKDVELRCDPISGHTALYWYRQSLGQGLEFLIYFQGNSAPDKSGLPSDRFSAERTGGSVSTLTIQRTQQEDSAVYLCASSLQLIRGQPQHFGDGTRLSIL.